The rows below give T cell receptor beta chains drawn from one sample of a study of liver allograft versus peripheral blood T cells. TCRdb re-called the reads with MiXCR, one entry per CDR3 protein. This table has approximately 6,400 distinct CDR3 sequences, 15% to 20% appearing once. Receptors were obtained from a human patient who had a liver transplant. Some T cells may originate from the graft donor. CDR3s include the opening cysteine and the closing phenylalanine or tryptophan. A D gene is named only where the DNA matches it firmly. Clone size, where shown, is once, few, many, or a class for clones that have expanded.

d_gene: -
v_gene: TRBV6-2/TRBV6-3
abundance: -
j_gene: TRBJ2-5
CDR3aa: CASSLRTNQETQYF
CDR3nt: TGTGCCAGCAGTCTCCGGACTAACCAAGAGACCCAGTACTTC

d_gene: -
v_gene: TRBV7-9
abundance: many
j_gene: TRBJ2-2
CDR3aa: CASSQGGRPGELFF
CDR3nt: TGTGCCAGCAGCCAAGGCGGGCGGCCCGGGGAGCTGTTTTTT

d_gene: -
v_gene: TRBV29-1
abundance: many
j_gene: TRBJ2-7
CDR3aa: CSVEGFDDSEQYF
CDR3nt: TGCAGCGTTGAAGGGTTCGACGACTCCGAGCAGTACTTC

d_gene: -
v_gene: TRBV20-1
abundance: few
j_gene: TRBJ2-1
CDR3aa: CSARDRGTRGRQFF
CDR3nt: TGCAGTGCTAGAGATCGAGGGACTAGGGGGCGGCAGTTCTTC

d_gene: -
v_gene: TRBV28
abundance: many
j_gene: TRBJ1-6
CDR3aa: CASSLLRDSPLHF
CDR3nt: TGTGCCAGCAGTTTATTGAGGGATTCACCCCTCCACTTT

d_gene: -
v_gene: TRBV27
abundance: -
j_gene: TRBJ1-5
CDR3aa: CASSLGRGYSNQPQHF
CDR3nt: TGTGCCAGCAGTTTAGGCAGGGGATATAGCAATCAGCCCCAGCATTTT

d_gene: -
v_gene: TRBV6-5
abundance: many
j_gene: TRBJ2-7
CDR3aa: CASSYAGSTIYEQYF
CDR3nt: TGTGCCAGCAGTTATGCCGGGTCAACGATCTACGAGCAGTACTTC

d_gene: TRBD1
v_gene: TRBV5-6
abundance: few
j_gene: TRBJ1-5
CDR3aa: CASSLGQGAQPQHF
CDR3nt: TGTGCCAGCAGCTTAGGTCAGGGGGCTCAGCCCCAGCATTTT

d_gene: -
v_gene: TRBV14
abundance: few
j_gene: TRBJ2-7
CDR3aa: CASSPRGSSYEQYF
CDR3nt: TGTGCCAGCAGCCCCCGTGGTAGCTCCTACGAGCAGTACTTC

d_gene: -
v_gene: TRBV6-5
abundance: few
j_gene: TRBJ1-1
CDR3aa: CASSYSGGMNTEAFF
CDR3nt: TGTGCCAGCAGTTACTCAGGGGGTATGAACACTGAAGCTTTCTTT

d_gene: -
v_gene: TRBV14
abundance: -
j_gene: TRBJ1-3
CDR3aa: CASSQDLGRASSGNTIYF
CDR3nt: TGTGCCAGCAGCCAAGATCTGGGGAGGGCCTCCTCTGGAAACACCATATATTTT

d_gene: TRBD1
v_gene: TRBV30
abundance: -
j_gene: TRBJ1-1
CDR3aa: CAWTSVFDRGWTEAFF
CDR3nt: TGTGCCTGGACTAGTGTCTTTGACAGGGGTTGGACTGAAGCTTTCTTT

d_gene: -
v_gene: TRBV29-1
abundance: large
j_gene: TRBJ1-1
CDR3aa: CSVEAGGFEAFF
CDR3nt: TGCAGCGTTGAAGCCGGGGGCTTTGAAGCTTTCTTT

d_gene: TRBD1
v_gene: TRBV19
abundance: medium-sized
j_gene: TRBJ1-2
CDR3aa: CASRLGQTNYGYTF
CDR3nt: TGTGCCAGTAGGTTGGGACAGACTAACTATGGCTACACCTTC

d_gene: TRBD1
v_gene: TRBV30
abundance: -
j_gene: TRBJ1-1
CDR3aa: CALYDPGQGAKTEAFF
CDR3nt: TGTGCCTTATATGACCCGGGACAGGGGGCGAAAACTGAAGCTTTCTTT

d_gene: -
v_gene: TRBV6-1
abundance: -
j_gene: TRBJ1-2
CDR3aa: CASSALRSGYTF
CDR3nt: TGTGCCAGCAGCGCCCTCCGAAGTGGCTACACCTTC

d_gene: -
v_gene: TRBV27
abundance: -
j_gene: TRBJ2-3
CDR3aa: CVSSPGTDTQYF
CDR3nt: TGTGTCAGCAGTCCTGGCACAGATACGCAGTATTTT

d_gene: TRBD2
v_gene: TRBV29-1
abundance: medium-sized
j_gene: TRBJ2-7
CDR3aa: CSVASVTSGGAHEQYF
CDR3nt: TGCAGCGTTGCTTCCGTGACTAGCGGGGGGGCACACGAGCAGTACTTC

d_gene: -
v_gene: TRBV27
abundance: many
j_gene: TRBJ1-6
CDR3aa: CASSLSGETLHF
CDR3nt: TGTGCCAGCAGTTTATCTGGGGAAACCCTCCACTTT

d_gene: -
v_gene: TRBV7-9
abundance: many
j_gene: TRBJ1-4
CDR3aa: CASSLEGGGTNEKLFF
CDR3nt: TGTGCCAGCAGCTTGGAGGGGGGGGGAACTAATGAAAAACTGTTTTTT

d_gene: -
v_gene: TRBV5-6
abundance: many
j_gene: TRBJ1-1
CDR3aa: CASSLGWASPEAFF
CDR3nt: TGTGCCAGCAGCTTGGGATGGGCCAGTCCTGAAGCTTTCTTT

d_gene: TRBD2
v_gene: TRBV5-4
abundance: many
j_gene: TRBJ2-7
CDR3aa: CASSLETAGAYEQYF
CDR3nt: TGTGCCAGCAGCTTGGAAACAGCGGGAGCCTACGAGCAGTACTTC

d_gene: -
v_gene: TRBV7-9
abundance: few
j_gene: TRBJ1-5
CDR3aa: CASSSDWNQPQHF
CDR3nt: TGTGCCAGCAGCTCGGACTGGAATCAGCCCCAGCATTTT

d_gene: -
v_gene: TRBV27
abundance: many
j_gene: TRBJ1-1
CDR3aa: CASSLGGMNTEAFF
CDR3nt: TGTGCCAGCAGTTTAGGGGGAATGAACACTGAAGCTTTCTTT

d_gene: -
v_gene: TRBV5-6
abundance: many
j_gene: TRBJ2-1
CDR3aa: CASSLEVPRWNEQFF
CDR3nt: TGTGCCAGCAGCTTGGAGGTTCCCCGGTGGAATGAGCAGTTCTTC

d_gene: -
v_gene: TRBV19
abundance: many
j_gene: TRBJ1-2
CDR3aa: CASSSGTPDGYTF
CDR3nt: TGTGCCAGTAGCTCCGGGACACCCGATGGCTACACCTTC

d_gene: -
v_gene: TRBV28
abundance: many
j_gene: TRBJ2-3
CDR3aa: CASSLSFRGTDTQYF
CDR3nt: TGTGCCAGCAGTTTATCGTTCAGGGGCACAGATACGCAGTATTTT

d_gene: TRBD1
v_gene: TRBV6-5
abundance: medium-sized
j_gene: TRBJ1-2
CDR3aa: CASSYTTGGYGYTF
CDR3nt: TGTGCCAGCAGTTACACGACAGGGGGCTATGGCTACACCTTC

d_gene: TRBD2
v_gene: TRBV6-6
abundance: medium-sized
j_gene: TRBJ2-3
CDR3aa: CASSQLAGGITDTQYF
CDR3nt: TGTGCCAGCAGTCAACTAGCGGGAGGGATCACAGATACGCAGTATTTT

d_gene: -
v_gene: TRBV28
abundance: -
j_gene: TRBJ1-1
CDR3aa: CASSLWSGPTEAFF
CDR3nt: TGTGCCAGCAGTTTATGGTCGGGCCCCACTGAAGCTTTCTTT

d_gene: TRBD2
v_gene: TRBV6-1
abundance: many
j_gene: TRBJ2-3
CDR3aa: CASSEAGGGSTDTQYF
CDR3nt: TGTGCCAGCAGTGAAGCGGGCGGGGGTAGCACAGATACGCAGTATTTT

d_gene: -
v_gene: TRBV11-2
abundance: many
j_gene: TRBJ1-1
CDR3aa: CASSFSTELSTEAFF
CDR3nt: TGTGCCAGCAGCTTCTCGACAGAACTGAGCACTGAAGCTTTCTTT

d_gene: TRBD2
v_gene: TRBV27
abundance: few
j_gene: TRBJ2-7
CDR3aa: CASSSPGTSGGYEQYF
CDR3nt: TGTGCCAGCAGTTCGCCCGGGACTAGCGGGGGCTACGAGCAGTACTTC

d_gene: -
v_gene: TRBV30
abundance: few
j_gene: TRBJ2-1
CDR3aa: CAWSVQDAMYNEQFF
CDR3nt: TGTGCCTGGAGTGTACAGGACGCAATGTACAATGAGCAGTTCTTC

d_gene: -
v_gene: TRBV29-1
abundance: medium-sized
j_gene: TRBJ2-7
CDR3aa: CSFRVFGDNEQYF
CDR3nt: TGCAGCTTTCGAGTGTTCGGGGACAACGAGCAGTACTTC

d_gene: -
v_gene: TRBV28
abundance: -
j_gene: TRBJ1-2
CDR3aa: CASISRGRELGYGYTF
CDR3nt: TGTGCCAGCATCTCGAGGGGCCGGGAACTAGGGTATGGCTACACCTTC

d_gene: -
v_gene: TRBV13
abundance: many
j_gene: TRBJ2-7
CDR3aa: CASSPLGLTYEQYF
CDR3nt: TGTGCCAGCAGCCCCCTGGGTCTCACCTACGAGCAGTACTTC

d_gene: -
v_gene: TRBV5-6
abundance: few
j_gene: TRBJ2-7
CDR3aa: CASSLYAPSETGYHVYEQYF
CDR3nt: TGTGCCAGCAGCTTGTACGCCCCATCGGAAACCGGCTATCATGTCTACGAGCAGTACTTC

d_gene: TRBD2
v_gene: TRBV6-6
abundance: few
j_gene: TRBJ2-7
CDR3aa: CASRTSGGITEQYF
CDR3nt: TGTGCCAGCAGGACTAGCGGGGGGATCACCGAGCAGTACTTC

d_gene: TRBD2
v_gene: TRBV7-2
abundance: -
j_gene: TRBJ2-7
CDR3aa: CASSLGGSGGGRYEQYF
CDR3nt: TGTGCCAGCAGCTTAGGGGGAAGCGGGGGGGGGAGGTACGAGCAGTACTTC

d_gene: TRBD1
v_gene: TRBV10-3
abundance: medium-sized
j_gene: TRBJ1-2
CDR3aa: CAISDPRGQGVFYGYTF
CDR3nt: TGTGCCATCAGTGACCCGAGGGGTCAGGGGGTATTCTATGGCTACACCTTC

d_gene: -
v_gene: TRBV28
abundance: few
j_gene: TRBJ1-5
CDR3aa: CASSLPLPRAYNQPQHF
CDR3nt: TGTGCCAGCAGTTTACCTCTCCCCAGGGCCTACAATCAGCCCCAGCATTTT

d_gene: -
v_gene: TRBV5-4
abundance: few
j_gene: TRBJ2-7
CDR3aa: CASSLGSGPYEQYF
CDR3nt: TGTGCCAGCAGCTTGGGTTCGGGGCCCTACGAGCAGTACTTC

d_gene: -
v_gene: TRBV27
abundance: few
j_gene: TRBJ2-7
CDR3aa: CASRTGSHEQYF
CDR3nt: TGTGCCAGCAGAACAGGGAGCCACGAGCAGTACTTC

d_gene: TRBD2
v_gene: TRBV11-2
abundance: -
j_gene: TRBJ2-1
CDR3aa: CASSSGALAGVDEKFF
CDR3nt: TGTGCCAGCAGCTCGGGGGCTCTAGCGGGAGTCGATGAGAAGTTCTTC

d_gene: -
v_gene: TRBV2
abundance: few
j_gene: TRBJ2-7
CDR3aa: CASSEGGNPGREQYF
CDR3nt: TGTGCCAGCAGTGAAGGAGGCAACCCGGGGCGAGAGCAGTACTTC

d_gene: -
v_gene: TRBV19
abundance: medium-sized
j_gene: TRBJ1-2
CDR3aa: CASSILRGGYGYTF
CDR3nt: TGTGCCAGTAGTATACTTAGGGGAGGCTATGGCTACACCTTC

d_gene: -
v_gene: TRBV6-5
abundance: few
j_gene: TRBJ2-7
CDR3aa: CASSHTHPAPYEQYF
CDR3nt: TGTGCCAGCAGCCATACTCATCCGGCACCCTACGAGCAGTACTTC

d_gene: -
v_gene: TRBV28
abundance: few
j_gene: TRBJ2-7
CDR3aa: CASSLWGRYEQYF
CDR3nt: TGTGCCAGCAGTTTATGGGGGCGGTACGAGCAGTACTTC

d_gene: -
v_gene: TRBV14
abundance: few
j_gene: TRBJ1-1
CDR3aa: CASSQDRPGQNTEAFF
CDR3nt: TGTGCCAGCAGCCAAGATCGCCCAGGCCAGAACACTGAAGCTTTCTTT